This TCR beta chain appears in the sequencing data of a study of OX40 agonist ivuxolimab in advanced cancers. Study at large: Three patients had partial responses: one hepatocellular carcinoma, two cutaneous melanoma. Whole-study results and caveats: There were, on average, more expanded clones in CD8+ T cells than in CD4+. The study observed clonal expansion of CD4+ and CD8+ blood T cells by week 6 at 0.1 to 3.0 mg/kg.

About this clone itself: Antigen: not known. An end of the junction does not agree with germline; a read error may underlie this.

Germline lookup yields CDR1 SGHDT and CDR2 YYEEEE. The CDR3 length is 13 residues. Profiled with immunoSEQ multiplex PCR; TCRdb holds only in-frame clones, not every one. The sample contains tens of thousands of clones, approximately 80% of which appear only once. The rearrangement joins TRBV5-6 to TRBJ2-2, with D possibly being TRBD2 (6 bases). The sequence derives from an adult with an advanced solid tumor such as melanoma, head and neck, liver or kidney cancer. This sample comprised CD4+ or CD8+ T cells sorted from blood, obtained in a trial of the OX40 agonist ivuxolimab. Written as DNA, the CDR3 is TGTGCCAGCAGCCAAATTCAGGTCGGGGGGCTGTTTTTT. The encoded protein is CASSQIQVGGLFF.